This T cell receptor beta chain was recorded in a study of low-dose radiotherapy and immunotherapy resistance in tumors. In the study overall: With 1 Gy per fraction every two weeks, Cohort 2 accumulated 13 Gy across 26 weeks.

In this sample, this clonotype turned up many times. First-strand cDNA used TRAV- and TRBV-specific primers, covering alpha and beta chains. It was with a constant-region primer and a V-primer adapter that TCRs were amplified over 20 PCR cycles. Isolated mRNA underwent amplification via in vitro transcription. TCRdb re-analysed the reads in MiXCR, keeping a single row per CDR3 protein. The sample holds tens of thousands of distinct CDR3 sequences, 15% to 20% seen once. V lost 4 bases, J lost 0 bases, and 12 bases lay in between. This CDR3 is 15 amino acids long. In germline, CDR1 is DFQATT, CDR2 SNEGSKA (reference sequence). Sample time point: after trial treatment. Treatment: LDRT plus nivolumab, ipilimumab, low-dose cyclophosphamide and aspirin (RACIN trial). Donors were treated with nivolumab, ipilimumab, aspirin, and low-dose cyclophosphamide and radiotherapy. Patients qualified if they had advanced solid tumors that lacked tumor-infiltrating lymphocytes.

V is TRBV20-1 and J is TRBJ1-4, with D maybe TRBD1 (6 bases). Sequencing was performed on PBMCs, taken after low-dose radiotherapy plus immunotherapy. The TCR comes from a male donor with prostate cancer. CDR3 sequence reads: CSAMDSRPTNEKLFF. CDR3 nucleotides: TGCAGTGCTATGGACAGTCGCCCAACTAATGAAAAACTGTTTTTT.